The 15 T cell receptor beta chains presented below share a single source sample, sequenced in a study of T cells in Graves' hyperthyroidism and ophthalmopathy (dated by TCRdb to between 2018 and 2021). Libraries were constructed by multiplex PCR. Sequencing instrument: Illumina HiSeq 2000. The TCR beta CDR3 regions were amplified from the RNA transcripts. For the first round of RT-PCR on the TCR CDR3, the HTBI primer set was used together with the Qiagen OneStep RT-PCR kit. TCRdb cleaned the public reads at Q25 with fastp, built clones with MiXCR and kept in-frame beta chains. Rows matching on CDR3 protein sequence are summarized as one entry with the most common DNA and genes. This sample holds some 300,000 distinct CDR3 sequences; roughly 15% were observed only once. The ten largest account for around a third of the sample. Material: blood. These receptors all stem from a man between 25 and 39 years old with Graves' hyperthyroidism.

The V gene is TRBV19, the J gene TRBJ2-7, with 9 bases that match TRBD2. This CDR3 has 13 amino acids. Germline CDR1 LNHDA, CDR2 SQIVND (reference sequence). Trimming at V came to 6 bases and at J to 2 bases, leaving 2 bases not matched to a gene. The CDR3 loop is CASRGGRAYEQYF. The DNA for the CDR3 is TGTGCCAGTAGAGGCGGGAGGGCCTACGAGCAGTACTTC.

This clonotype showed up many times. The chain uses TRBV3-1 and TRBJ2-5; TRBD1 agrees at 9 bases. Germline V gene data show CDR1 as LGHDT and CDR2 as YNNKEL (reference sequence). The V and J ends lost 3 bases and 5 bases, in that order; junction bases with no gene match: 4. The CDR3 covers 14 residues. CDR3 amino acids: CASSQGDRVETQYF. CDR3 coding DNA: TGTGCCAGCAGCCAGGGGGACAGGGTCGAGACCCAGTACTTC.

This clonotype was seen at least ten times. This CDR3 reads CASSYLFSGTPNTEAFF. CDR3 nucleotide sequence: TGTGCCAGCAGTTACCTCTTTTCCGGGACACCGAACACTGAAGCTTTCTTT. The V gene is TRBV6-1, the J gene TRBJ1-1, with TRBD1 as a possible D gene (6 bases). The CDR3 runs to 17 residues. Germline values: CDR1 MNHNS, CDR2 SASEGT. V was shortened by 5 bases and J by 1 base, with 20 bases between the two germline ends.

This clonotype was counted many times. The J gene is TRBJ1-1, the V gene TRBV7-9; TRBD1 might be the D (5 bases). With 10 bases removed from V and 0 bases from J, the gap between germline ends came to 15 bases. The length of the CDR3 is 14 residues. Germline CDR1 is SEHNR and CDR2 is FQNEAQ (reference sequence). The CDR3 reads CATRLGGVNTEAFF. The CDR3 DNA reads TGTGCCACCAGGTTGGGGGGGGTGAACACTGAAGCTTTCTTT.

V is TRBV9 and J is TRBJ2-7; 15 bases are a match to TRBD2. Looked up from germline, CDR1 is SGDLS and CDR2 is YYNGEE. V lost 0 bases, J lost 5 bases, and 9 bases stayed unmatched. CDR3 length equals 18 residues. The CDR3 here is CASSVGRTSGRGSDEQYF. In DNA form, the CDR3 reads TGTGCCAGCAGCGTAGGGAGGACTAGCGGGAGGGGGAGCGACGAGCAGTACTTC. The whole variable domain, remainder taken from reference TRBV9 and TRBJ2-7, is DSGVTQTPKHLITATGQRVTLRCSPRSGDLSVYWYQQSLDQGLQFLIQYYNGEERAKGNILERFSAQQFPDLHSELNLSSLELGDSALYFCASSVGRTSGRGSDEQYFGPGTRLTVT.

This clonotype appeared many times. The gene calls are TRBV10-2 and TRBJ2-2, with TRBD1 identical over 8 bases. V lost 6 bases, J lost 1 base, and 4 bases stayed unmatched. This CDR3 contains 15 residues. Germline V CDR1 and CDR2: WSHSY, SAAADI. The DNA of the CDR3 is TGCGCCAGCAGAGAGACAGGGGTGAACACCGGGGAGCTGTTTTTT. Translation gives CASRETGVNTGELFF.

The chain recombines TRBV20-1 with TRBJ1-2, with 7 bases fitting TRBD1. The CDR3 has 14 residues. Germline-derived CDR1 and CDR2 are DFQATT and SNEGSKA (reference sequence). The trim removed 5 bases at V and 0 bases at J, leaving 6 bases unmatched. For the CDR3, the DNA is TGCAGTGCTCGGGACAGCGAGACTAACTATGGCTACACCTTC. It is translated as CSARDSETNYGYTF.

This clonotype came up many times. CDR3 nucleotide sequence: TGTGCCAGCAGCTTAGTGGCCCCGGGACAGGGTGGAAGGGAGCTGTTTTTT. Translating it yields CASSLVAPGQGGRELFF. This chain joins TRBV11-2 and TRBJ2-2, with 9 nucleotides matching TRBD1. The CDR3 runs 17 residues. V trimming: 1 base; J trimming: 9 bases; junction bases outside the gene matches: 12. From germline, CDR1 is SGHAT and CDR2 FQNNGV.

The CDR3 region is CASSDRGRDQPQHF. The CDR3 DNA follows: TGTGCCAGCAGCGACAGGGGGCGAGATCAGCCCCAGCATTTT. This sequence joins TRBV6-1 and TRBJ1-5; TRBD1 aligns across 10 bases. V shed 6 bases and J 5 bases; nucleotides not matched to a gene: 4. The CDR3 sequence is 14 residues long. CDR1 and CDR2 from the germline V gene are MNHNS and SASEGT.

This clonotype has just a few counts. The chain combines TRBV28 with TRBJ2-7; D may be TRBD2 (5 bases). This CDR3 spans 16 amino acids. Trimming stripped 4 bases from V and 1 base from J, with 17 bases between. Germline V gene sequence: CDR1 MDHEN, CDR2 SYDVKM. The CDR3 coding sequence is TGTGCCAGCAGTTCTTCAAGTAGCGAGACTTCCTACGAGCAGTACTTC. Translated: CASSSSSSETSYEQYF.

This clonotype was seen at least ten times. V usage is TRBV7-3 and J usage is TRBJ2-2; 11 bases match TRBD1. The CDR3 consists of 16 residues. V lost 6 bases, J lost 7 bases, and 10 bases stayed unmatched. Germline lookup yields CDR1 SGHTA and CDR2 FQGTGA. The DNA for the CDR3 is TGTGCCAGCAGTTCTCCGGACAGGGGGCGTGACGGGGAGCTGTTTTTT. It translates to CASSSPDRGRDGELFF.

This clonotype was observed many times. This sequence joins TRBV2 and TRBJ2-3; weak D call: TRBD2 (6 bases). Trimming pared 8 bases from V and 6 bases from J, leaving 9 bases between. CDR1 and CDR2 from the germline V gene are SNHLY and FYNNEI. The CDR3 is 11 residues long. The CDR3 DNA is TGTGCCAGCCTCCTAGCGGATACGCAGTATTTT. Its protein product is CASLLADTQYF.

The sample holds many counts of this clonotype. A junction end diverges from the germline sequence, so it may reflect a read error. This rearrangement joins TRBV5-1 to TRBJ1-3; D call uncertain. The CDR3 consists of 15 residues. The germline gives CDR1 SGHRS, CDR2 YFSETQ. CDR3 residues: CASSLEGVRGNTIYF. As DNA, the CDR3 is TGTGCCAGCAGCTTGGAGGGCGTTCGAGGAAACACCATATATTTT.

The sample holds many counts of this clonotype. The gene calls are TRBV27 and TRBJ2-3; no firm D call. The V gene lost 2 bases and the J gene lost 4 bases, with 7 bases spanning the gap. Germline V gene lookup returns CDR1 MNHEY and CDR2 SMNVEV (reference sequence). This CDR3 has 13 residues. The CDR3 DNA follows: TGTGCCAGCAGTTTAAGTCTATCAGATACGCAGTATTTT. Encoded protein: CASSLSLSDTQYF.

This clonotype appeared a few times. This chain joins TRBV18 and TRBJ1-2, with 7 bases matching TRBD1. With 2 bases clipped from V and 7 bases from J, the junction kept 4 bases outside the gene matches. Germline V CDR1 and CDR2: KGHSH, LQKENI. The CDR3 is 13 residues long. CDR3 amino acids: CASSPEGASGYTF. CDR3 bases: TGTGCCAGCTCACCAGAGGGGGCGTCTGGCTACACCTTC.